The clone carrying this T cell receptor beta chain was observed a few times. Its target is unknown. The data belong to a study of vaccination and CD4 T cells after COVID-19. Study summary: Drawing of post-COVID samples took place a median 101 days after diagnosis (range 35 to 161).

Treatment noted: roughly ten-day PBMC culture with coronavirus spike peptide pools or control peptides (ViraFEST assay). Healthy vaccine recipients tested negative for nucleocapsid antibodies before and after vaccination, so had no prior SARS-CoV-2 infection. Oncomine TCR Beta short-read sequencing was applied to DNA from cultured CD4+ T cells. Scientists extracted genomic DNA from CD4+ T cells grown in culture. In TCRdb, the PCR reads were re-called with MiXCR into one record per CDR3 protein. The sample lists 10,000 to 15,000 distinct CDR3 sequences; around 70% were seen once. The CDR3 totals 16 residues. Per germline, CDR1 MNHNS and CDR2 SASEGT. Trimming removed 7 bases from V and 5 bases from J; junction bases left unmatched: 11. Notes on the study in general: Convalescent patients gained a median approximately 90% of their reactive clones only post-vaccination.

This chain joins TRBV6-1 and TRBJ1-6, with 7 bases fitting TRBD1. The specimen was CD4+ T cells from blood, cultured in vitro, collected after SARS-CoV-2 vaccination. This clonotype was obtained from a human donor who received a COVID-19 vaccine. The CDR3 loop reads CASTTQTGMNNSPLHF. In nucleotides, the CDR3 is TGTGCCAGCACCACGCAGACAGGGATGAATAATTCACCCCTCCACTTT.